This note documents a single T cell receptor beta chain sequence. V was pared by 2 bases and J by 3 bases, with 4 bases of the junction left unmatched. This CDR3 has 16 residues. Looked up from germline, CDR1 is SGHRS and CDR2 is YFSETQ. This specimen comes from a study of blood T cell repertoires in COVID-19. Assay used: immunoSEQ multiplex PCR; TCRdb lists only in-frame clones, some missing. The data contain around 75,000 clones, around 89% of them seen just once; the ten biggest clones take up roughly 19%. The chain carries TRBV5-1 and TRBJ2-2, with 10 bases matching TRBD2. The sample was peripheral blood. This receptor was taken from a human donor in a cohort sampled during active COVID-19. CDR3 sequence: CASSFRAGGDTGELFF. In DNA, the CDR3 is TGCGCCAGCAGCTTTAGAGCGGGAGGGGACACCGGGGAGCTGTTTTTT.